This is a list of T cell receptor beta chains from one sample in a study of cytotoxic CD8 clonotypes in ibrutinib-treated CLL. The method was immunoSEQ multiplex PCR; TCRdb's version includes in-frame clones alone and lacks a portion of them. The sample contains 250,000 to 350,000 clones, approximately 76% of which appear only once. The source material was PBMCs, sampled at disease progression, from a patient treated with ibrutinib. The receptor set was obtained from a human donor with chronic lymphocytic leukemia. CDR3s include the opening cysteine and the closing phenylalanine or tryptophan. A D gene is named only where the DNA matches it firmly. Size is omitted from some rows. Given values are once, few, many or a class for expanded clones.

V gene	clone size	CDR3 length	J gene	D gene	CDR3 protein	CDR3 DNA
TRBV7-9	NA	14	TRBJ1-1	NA	CASTPRGANTEAFF	TGTGCCAGCACCCCGAGGGGAGCGAACACTGAAGCTTTCTTT
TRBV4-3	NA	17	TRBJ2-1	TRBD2	CASSPLAGGPPYNEQFF	TGCGCCAGCAGCCCGCTAGCGGGAGGGCCTCCCTACAATGAGCAGTTCTTC
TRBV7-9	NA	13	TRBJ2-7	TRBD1	CASSLYRGYEQYF	TGTGCCAGCAGCTTATACAGGGGATACGAGCAGTACTTC
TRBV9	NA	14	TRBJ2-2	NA	CASSGTGFAGELFF	TGTGCCAGCAGCGGAACAGGGTTCGCCGGGGAGCTGTTTTTT
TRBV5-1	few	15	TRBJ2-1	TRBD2	CASSLTGTKDNEQFF	TGCGCCAGCAGCTTAACCGGGACTAAAGACAATGAGCAGTTCTTC
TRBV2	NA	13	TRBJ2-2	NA	CASGIRETGELFF	TGTGCCAGCGGTATAAGGGAAACCGGGGAGCTGTTTTTT
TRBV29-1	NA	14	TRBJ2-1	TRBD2	CSVEGLAGRNEQFF	TGCAGCGTTGAAGGTCTAGCGGGGCGCAATGAGCAGTTCTTC
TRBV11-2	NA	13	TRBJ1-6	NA	CASSLVWGELPIF	TGTGCCAGCAGCTTAGTTTGGGGGGAGCTACCTATTTTC
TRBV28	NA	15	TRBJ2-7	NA	CASSFGGGTGREQYF	TGTGCCAGCAGTTTCGGGGGTGGGACGGGACGGGAGCAGTACTTC
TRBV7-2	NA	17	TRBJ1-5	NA	CASSFYSSPGGNQPQHF	TGTGCCAGCAGCTTTTACAGCTCACCGGGCGGCAATCAGCCCCAGCATTTT
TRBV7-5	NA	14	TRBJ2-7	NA	CARSADRSLCEQYF	TGTGCCAGAAGCGCGGACAGGTCCCTCTGCGAGCAGTACTTC
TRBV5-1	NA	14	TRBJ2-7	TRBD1	CASSWDSLRYEQYF	TGCGCCAGCAGTTGGGACAGCCTTAGGTACGAGCAGTACTTC
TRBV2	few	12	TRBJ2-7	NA	CASRGDHYEQYF	TGTGCCAGCCGAGGGGACCACTACGAGCAGTACTTC
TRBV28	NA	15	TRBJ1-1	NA	CASSLLLWTNTEAFF	TGTGCCAGCAGTTTATTATTGTGGACGAACACTGAAGCTTTCTTT
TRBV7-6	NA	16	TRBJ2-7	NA	CASSLYGGHRSYEQYF	TGTGCCAGCAGCTTATACGGAGGACACCGGTCCTACGAGCAGTACTTC
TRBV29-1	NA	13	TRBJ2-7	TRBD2	CSVGSGSSYEQYF	TGCAGCGTCGGTAGCGGGAGCTCCTACGAGCAGTACTTC
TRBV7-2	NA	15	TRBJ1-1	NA	CASSLRPGMNTEAFF	TGTGCCAGCAGCTTAAGGCCAGGGATGAACACTGAAGCTTTCTTT
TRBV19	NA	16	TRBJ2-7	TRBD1	CASSTYGHRGSNEQYF	TGTGCCAGTAGTACGTACGGGCACAGGGGGAGCAACGAGCAGTACTTC
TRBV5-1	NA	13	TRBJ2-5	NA	CASMRDTQETQYF	TGCGCCAGCATGCGGGACACACAAGAGACCCAGTACTTC
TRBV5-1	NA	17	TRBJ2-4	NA	CASSLAGVGGYKNIQYF	TGCGCCAGCAGCTTGGCTGGTGTAGGCGGATATAAAAACATTCAGTACTTC
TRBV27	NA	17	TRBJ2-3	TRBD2	CASPSRLADLSTDTQYF	TGTGCCAGCCCTTCGCGACTAGCGGACCTAAGCACAGATACGCAGTATTTT
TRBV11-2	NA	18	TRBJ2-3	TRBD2	CASSLVVLAGIRTDTQYF	TGTGCCAGCAGCTTAGTGGTCCTAGCGGGGATTCGCACAGATACGCAGTATTTT
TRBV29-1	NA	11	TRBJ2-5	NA	CSGVGGETQYF	TGCAGCGGAGTGGGGGGAGAGACCCAGTACTTC